The 7 T cell receptor beta chains in this list originate from one sample, sequenced in a study of OX40 agonist ivuxolimab in advanced cancers. Profiled with immunoSEQ multiplex PCR; TCRdb holds only in-frame clones, not every one. The sample has more than 65,000 clones; 85% are singletons. The sequences come from CD4+ or CD8+ T cells sorted from blood, collected in a trial of the OX40 agonist ivuxolimab. Receptors originate from an adult with an advanced solid tumor such as melanoma, head and neck, liver or kidney cancer.

The chain joins TRBV7-8 to TRBJ2-7, with 16 bases matching TRBD2. The CDR3 totals 19 residues. The V segment lost 4 bases and the J segment 1 base; nucleotides outside the gene matches: 10. CDR1 and CDR2 from the germline V gene are SGHVS and FQNEAQ. CDR3 sequence reads: CASSSPGLAGGHRSYEQYV. CDR3 DNA sequence: TGTGCCAGCAGCTCCCCGGGACTAGCGGGGGGGCATCGGTCCTACGAGCAGTACGTC.

The V gene is TRBV4-3, the J gene TRBJ2-1; 15 bases fit TRBD2. The V gene's germline CDR1 is LGHNA and CDR2 YSLEER. The CDR3 is 17 amino acids. Trimming cost V 3 bases and J 8 bases; bases outside gene matches: 8. CDR3 sequence reads: CASSHPGLAGGGDEQFF. DNA for the CDR3: TGCGCCAGCAGCCATCCCGGACTAGCGGGAGGGGGCGATGAGCAGTTCTTC.

V is TRBV15 and J is TRBJ2-1; the match to TRBD1 covers 7 bases. Germline assignment: CDR1 LNHNV and CDR2 YYDKDF (reference sequence). V trimming: 5 bases; J trimming: 7 bases; junction bases outside the gene matches: 5. This CDR3 contains 13 residues. CDR3 DNA sequence: TGTGCCACCAGCCAGACAGGGTCGAATGAGCAGTTCTTC. It yields the protein CATSQTGSNEQFF.

The chain has TRBV5-1 and TRBJ1-3, with TRBD1 as a possible D gene (5 bases). The ends were cut back, 0 bases at V and 4 bases at J, with 14 bases in the middle. CDR1 SGHRS and CDR2 YFSETQ come from the germline V gene. The CDR3 extends over 16 amino acids. The CDR3 sequence is CASSLEGRQLGNTIYF. CDR3 nucleotides: TGCGCCAGCAGCTTGGAGGGACGCCAGCTGGGAAACACCATATATTTT. The full variable domain, rest sourced from reference TRBV5-1 and TRBJ1-3, is KAGVTQTPRYLIKTRGQQVTLSCSPISGHRSVSWYQQTPGQGLQFLFEYFSETQRNKGNFPGRFSGRQFSNSRSEMNVSTLELGDSALYLCASSLEGRQLGNTIYFGEGSWLTVV.

V usage is TRBV28 and J usage is TRBJ2-2; 10 bases fit TRBD1. The trim removed 3 bases at V and 6 bases at J, leaving 1 base unmatched. The CDR3 covers 14 residues. Germline V lookup: CDR1 MDHEN, CDR2 SYDVKM. The CDR3 DNA is TGTGCCAGCAGTTTTGGACAGGGGGCCGGGGAGCTGTTTTTT. Translating it yields CASSFGQGAGELFF.

The gene calls are TRBV13 and TRBJ2-3; D unclear. This CDR3 region has 13 residues. Trimming removed 5 bases at V and 6 bases at J, with 12 bases between. The V gene's germline CDR1 is PRHDT and CDR2 FYEKMQ (reference sequence). DNA of the CDR3: TGTGCCAGCAGCCTATATAACCCGGATACGCAGTATTTT. Protein sequence: CASSLYNPDTQYF.

The chain recombines TRBV7-3 with TRBJ1-5; TRBD1 might be the D (5 bases). Germline V lookup: CDR1 SGHTA, CDR2 FQGTGA. This CDR3 comprises 17 residues. V lost 4 bases, J lost 0 bases, and 16 bases lay in between. The CDR3 coding sequence is TGTGCCAGCAGCTCCAACGTACGACAGAATAGCAATCAGCCCCAGCATTTT. The encoded protein is CASSSNVRQNSNQPQHF. Full variable domain (rest looked up from reference TRBV7-3 and TRBJ1-5): GAGVSQTPSNKVTEKGKYVELRCDPISGHTALYWYRQSLGQGPEFLIYFQGTGAADDSGLPNDRFFAVRPEGSVSTLKIQRTERGDSAVYLCASSSNVRQNSNQPQHFGDGTRLSIL.